This section outlines one T cell receptor (beta chain) sequence together with its context. Antigen unknown. This record belongs to a study of blood T cell dynamics during melanoma immunotherapy. Every bulk PBMC sample received the same 350 ng of DNA. The method was immunoSEQ multiplex PCR; TCRdb's version includes in-frame clones alone and lacks a portion of them. The data contain 2,500 to 3,500 clones, around 88% of them seen just once; the ten biggest clones take up about 14%. Time point described: week 3, after first cycle of checkpoint inhibitor. Sampling occurred pretreatment (T0) and at week 3 (W3), after cycle one of checkpoint blockade. Patients had no prior systemic cancer treatment, immunosuppressants or other active cancers. Findings and limits, study-wide: Whether repertoire-driving clones were melanoma-specific could not be determined.

Per the germline V gene, CDR1 is SGHTA and CDR2 is FQGTGA. Trimming took 3 bases from V and 4 from J, leaving 11 bases between them. This CDR3 is built from 14 residues. This receptor was taken from a human donor with melanoma. The rearrangement links TRBV7-3 to TRBJ2-3, with D hard to call. Material: blood, obtained from a patient treated with checkpoint blockade. The CDR3 DNA is TGTGCCAGCAGCTTTCGAGCTATCCCAGATACGCAGTATTTT. It codes for CASSFRAIPDTQYF.